This T cell receptor beta chain comes out of a study of OX40 agonist ivuxolimab in advanced cancers. Profiling relied on immunoSEQ multiplex PCR, and the TCRdb table lists in-frame clones only, not all of them. The sample lists fewer than 85,000 clones, over 65% seen once, with 0.7% to 0.9% in the top ten. V dropped 8 bases and J dropped 1; count of bases not matched to a gene: 8. This CDR3 is built from 15 residues. Germline V gene sequence: CDR1 KGHSH, CDR2 LQKENI. This TCR came from an adult with an advanced solid tumor such as melanoma, head and neck, liver or kidney cancer. The sample was CD4+ or CD8+ T cells sorted from blood, taken in a trial of the OX40 agonist ivuxolimab. This chain uses TRBV18 with TRBJ1-5; 7 nucleotides line up with TRBD1. CDR3: CASTTGQASNQPQHF. The CDR3 coding sequence is TGTGCCAGCACAACAGGACAGGCCAGCAATCAGCCCCAGCATTTT.